The T cell receptor (beta chain) under discussion was sequenced for a study of blood T cell repertoires in COVID-19. Seattle cases were enrolled at active infection and followed longitudinally. Measured with immunoSEQ multiplex PCR; TCRdb has only the in-frame clones, and not every one. The sample records some 130,000 clones, about 89% being singletons. CDR3 length: 18 amino acids. The germline V and J ends were trimmed by 0 bases and 0 bases, with 18 bases remaining between them. Germline V gene data show CDR1 as SGHKS and CDR2 as YYEKEE (reference sequence). Input material: peripheral blood. The clonotype originates from a man between 60 and 75 years old with COVID-19, enrolled during active disease. The chain joins TRBV5-5 to TRBJ1-2, with unresolved D. The DNA of the CDR3 is TGTGCCAGCAGCTTGGGCGGCGGTGCAACAACCTCTAACTATGGCTACACCTTC. Its protein is CASSLGGGATTSNYGYTF.